These 14 T cell receptor beta chains originate from one sample sequenced in a study of blood T cell repertoires in COVID-19. Generated by immunoSEQ multiplex PCR, the TCRdb table keeps only in-frame clones and is missing some. The sample holds about 190,000 clones; almost 90% are singletons and the top ten take 0.62%. The sequencing sample was made of peripheral blood. All receptors come from a man aged 50 or older with acute or convalescent COVID-19.

The V gene is TRBV6-5, the J gene TRBJ1-5, with unresolved D. V was cut by 0 bases and J by 2 bases, with 5 bases left in between. The germline CDR1 and CDR2 sequences are MNHEY and SVGAGI. The length of the CDR3 is 14 residues. Written as DNA, the CDR3 is TGTGCCAGCAGTTACTCGTATGGCAATCAGCCCCAGCATTTT. Translated: CASSYSYGNQPQHF.

The chain joins TRBV19 to TRBJ1-5, with a possible D match to TRBD1 (5 bases). The germline V gene encodes CDR1 LNHDA and CDR2 SQIVND (reference sequence). The CDR3 length is 15 residues. V lost 5 bases to trimming and J lost 2 bases, with 13 bases between them. The CDR3 DNA is TGTGCCAGTAGTCCCCCGGCGGGGCGCAATCAGCCCCAGCATTTT. Amino acid sequence: CASSPPAGRNQPQHF.

This chain connects TRBV7-2 to TRBJ1-1; 8 bases line up with TRBD1. The CDR3 runs 15 residues. V gave up 5 bases and J gave up 4 bases; unmatched junction bases: 9. Germline V gene sequence: CDR1 SGHTA, CDR2 FQGNSA. Here the CDR3 reads CASSKTGVWGTEAFF. The CDR3 nucleotides read TGTGCCAGCAGCAAGACAGGGGTTTGGGGCACTGAAGCTTTCTTT.

J is TRBJ1-6 and V is TRBV30; D might be TRBD1 (5 bases). CDR1 GTSNPN and CDR2 SVGIG come from the germline V gene (reference sequence). The CDR3 runs to 13 residues. V was cut by 2 bases and J by 6 bases, with 8 bases left in between. The CDR3 loop is CAWSQGGNSPLHF. The CDR3 DNA follows: TGTGCCTGGAGTCAGGGTGGTAATTCACCCCTCCACTTT.

This clone was detected once. The chain couples TRBV27 to TRBJ2-7; the D gene is possibly TRBD1 (6 bases). The length of the CDR3 is 15 residues. The V gene's germline CDR1 is MNHEY and CDR2 SMNVEV (reference sequence). The V end was cut by 2 bases, the J end by 2 bases, with 13 bases between. In DNA, the CDR3 is TGTGCCAGCAGTTTAAAGGGGCAGGGGACCTACGAGCAGTACTTC. Protein product: CASSLKGQGTYEQYF.

This rearrangement joins TRBV7-3 to TRBJ2-7, with a weak D call TRBD2 (5 bases). CDR3 length: 15 residues. CDR1 and CDR2 from the germline V gene are SGHTA and FQGTGA. With 0 bases removed from V and 1 base from J, the gap between germline ends came to 10 bases. CDR3 sequence reads: CASSLTRRDSYEQYV. Written as DNA, the CDR3 is TGTGCCAGCAGCTTAACTCGCCGGGATTCCTACGAGCAGTACGTC.

This sequence joins TRBV19 and TRBJ2-1; no reliable D call. V was cut by 3 bases and J by 6 bases, with 6 bases left in between. CDR3 size: 12 residues. CDR1 and CDR2 (germline): LNHDA, SQIVND (reference sequence). As DNA, the CDR3 is TGTGCCAGTAGTATTTTCCGCAATGAGCAGTTCTTC. Translating it yields CASSIFRNEQFF.

The chain is built from TRBV6-2 or TRBV6-3 and TRBJ2-5; D is perhaps TRBD1 (6 bases). V gave up 1 base and J gave up 3 bases, with 12 bases separating them. CDR3 length: 15 amino acids. CDR1 and CDR2 (germline): MNHEY, SVGEGT. The CDR3 is CASSYYRDTKETQYF. In DNA form, the CDR3 reads TGTGCCAGCAGTTACTACCGGGACACCAAAGAGACCCAGTACTTC.

This chain uses TRBV29-1 with TRBJ1-5, with 7 bases that match TRBD1. Germline lookup yields CDR1 SQVTM and CDR2 ANQGSEA. V was clipped by 4 bases and J by 6 bases; unmatched bases: 6. The CDR3 contains 13 residues. CDR3 DNA: TGCAGCGTTGCAGGGGGTTTGGGTCAGCCCCAGCATTTT. Its translation is CSVAGGLGQPQHF.

This chain links TRBV5-4 with TRBJ2-3, with D possibly being TRBD1 (6 bases). The CDR3 length is 15 residues. V was clipped by 2 bases and J by 2 bases, with 12 bases between them. Germline V CDR1 and CDR2: SGHNT, YYREEE (reference sequence). For the CDR3, the DNA is TGTGCCAGCAGCTTCCTACAGGGTGCCACAGATACGCAGTATTTT. Protein sequence: CASSFLQGATDTQYF.

CDR3 bases: TGTGCCAGCTCAGTCGGGGTCCGGGTCTATAATTCACCCCTCCACTTT. Amino acids: CASSVGVRVYNSPLHF. The chain uses TRBV18 and TRBJ1-6; D gene uncertain. This CDR3 has 16 residues. The germline CDR1 and CDR2 sequences are KGHSH and LQKENI. Trimming took off 5 bases at V and 3 bases at J, with 14 bases between the two ends. Looking up the rest from reference TRBV18 and TRBJ1-6 gives the full variable domain: NAGVMQNPRHLVRRRGQEARLRCSPMKGHSHVYWYRQLPEEGLKFMVYLQKENIIDESGMPKERFSAEFPKEGPSILRIQQVVRGDSAAYFCASSVGVRVYNSPLHFGNGTRLTVT.

The chain links TRBV3-1 (or the pseudogene TRBV3-2) to TRBJ2-7; 13 bases match TRBD2. In germline, CDR1 is LGHDT, CDR2 YNNKEL (reference sequence). After removal of 4 bases from V and 1 base from J, the junction contained 1 base not matched to a gene. CDR3 length equals 15 residues. Here the CDR3 reads CASSPGLAGSYEQYF. The CDR3, as DNA: TGTGCCAGCAGCCCGGGACTAGCGGGATCCTACGAGCAGTACTTC.

The rearrangement uses TRBV5-6 and TRBJ2-4; 8 bases map to TRBD1. The CDR3 has 15 amino acids. The V gene's germline CDR1 is SGHDT and CDR2 YYEEEE. V dropped 0 bases and J dropped 1; count of bases not matched to a gene: 0. The CDR3 DNA follows: TGTGCCAGCAGCTTGGGACAGGGGGCCAAAAACATTCAGTACTTC. This sequence encodes CASSLGQGAKNIQYF.

This chain joins TRBV28 and TRBJ2-1; TRBD1 matches at 8 bases. CDR1 MDHEN and CDR2 SYDVKM come from the germline V gene. Germline trimming cut 3 bases from V and 6 bases from J; bases unmatched to any gene: 10. The CDR3 has 16 residues. The CDR3 DNA follows: TGTGCCAGCAGTTTGGGTGCGACAGGGGTCGGCAATGAGCAGTTCTTC. The encoded protein is CASSLGATGVGNEQFF.